Below are 16 T cell receptor beta chains sequenced from a single sample in a study of neurological immune-mediated disorders. TCRdb reprocessed the 5' RACE reads with MiXCR, giving one entry per CDR3 protein. The sample consists of 81,000 or so distinct CDR3 sequences, about 5% of them appearing once. Sequencing used PBMCs. The origin of the receptors is a woman between 25 and 40 years old with multiple sclerosis.

This clonotype occurred many times. The chain combines TRBV5-6 with TRBJ2-3, with D uncertain. This CDR3 is built from 14 residues. Germline V gene sequence: CDR1 SGHDT, CDR2 YYEEEE. Trimming removed 0 bases at V and 3 bases at J, with 8 bases between. The CDR3: CASSLGAETDTQYF. The CDR3 DNA reads TGTGCCAGCAGCTTGGGGGCCGAGACAGATACGCAGTATTTT. The whole variable domain, filled in from reference TRBV5-6 and TRBJ2-3, reads DAGVTQSPTHLIKTRGQQVTLRCSPKSGHDTVSWYQQALGQGPQFIFQYYEEEERQRGNFPDRFSGHQFPNYSSELNVNALLLGDSALYLCASSLGAETDTQYFGPGTRLTVL.

At least ten counts were recorded for this clonotype. The V gene is TRBV5-1, the J gene TRBJ2-1, with 9 bases identical to TRBD2. Unmatched junction bases numbered 5, after V lost 0 bases and J lost 7 bases. Germline V lookup: CDR1 SGHRS, CDR2 YFSETQ. CDR3 size: 15 residues. The CDR3 loop is CASSLARLAGNEQFF. Here the CDR3 DNA reads TGCGCCAGCAGCTTGGCCAGGCTAGCGGGGAATGAGCAGTTCTTC.

The sample holds a few counts of this clonotype. The chain combines TRBV29-1 with TRBJ1-2; D may be TRBD1 (6 bases). Trimming shortened V by 6 bases and J by 4 bases, and 18 bases separated the two germline ends. The CDR3 spans 14 residues. CDR1 is SQVTM, CDR2 ANQGSEA, per germline. CDR3 in DNA: TGCAGCGTGGGGGTCCGGGACACGGGCTATGGCTACACCTTC. It codes for CSVGVRDTGYGYTF.

This clonotype showed up just a few times. This chain joins TRBV10-2 and TRBJ2-7; D perhaps matches TRBD2 (5 bases). The germline gives CDR1 WSHSY, CDR2 SAAADI. V was trimmed by 2 bases and J by 6 bases, leaving 5 bases between them. The CDR3 length is 11 residues. For the CDR3, the DNA is TGCGCCAGCAGTGAGGGGAGCGAGCAGTACTTC. Protein sequence: CASSEGSEQYF.

This clonotype was seen ten or more times. This rearrangement joins TRBV10-3 to TRBJ2-1; 7 nucleotides line up with TRBD2. The length of the CDR3 is 16 residues. The V gene's germline CDR1 is ENHRY and CDR2 SYGVKD. With 0 bases clipped from V and 4 bases from J, the junction kept 6 bases outside the gene matches. DNA for the CDR3: TGTGCCATCAGTGAGTCGGGCCAGCGGGGTTACAATGAGCAGTTCTTC. It yields the protein CAISESGQRGYNEQFF.

This clonotype was recorded many times. CDR3 coding DNA: TGCGCCAGCAGCTTGTCTGGCGGGAGCCTACCCGGGGAGCTGTTTTTT. Amino acids: CASSLSGGSLPGELFF. The chain uses TRBV5-1 and TRBJ2-2; 7 bases match TRBD2. Germline CDR1 reads SGHRS; CDR2 reads YFSETQ. Germline trimming cut 1 base from V and 6 bases from J; bases unmatched to any gene: 9. The length of the CDR3 is 16 residues.

This chain uses TRBV12-3 or TRBV12-4 with TRBJ1-1; D unresolved. V dropped 3 bases and J dropped 1 base, with 6 bases sitting between them. This CDR3 spans 13 amino acids. The CDR3 bases are TGTGCCAGCAGTTTGGTCCGGAACACTGAAGCTTTCTTT. This translates into CASSLVRNTEAFF.

V and J are TRBV20-1 and TRBJ2-5; D gene uncertain. In germline, CDR1 is DFQATT, CDR2 SNEGSKA (reference sequence). CDR3 length equals 16 residues. V dropped 6 bases and J dropped 2 bases, with 22 bases sitting between them. In DNA, the CDR3 is TGCAGTGCAACCCCGTTTGACTCAAGCTTTCAAGAGACCCAGTACTTC. Its protein is CSATPFDSSFQETQYF.

This clonotype was observed many times. The CDR3 sequence: CSARPLGAGLDEQFF. CDR3 sequence (DNA): TGCAGTGCTAGACCGTTGGGGGCCGGGCTGGATGAGCAGTTCTTC. The chain combines TRBV20-1 with TRBJ2-1; TRBD1 might be the D (6 bases). The V gene's germline CDR1 is DFQATT and CDR2 SNEGSKA (reference sequence). CDR3 length equals 15 residues. V gave up 2 bases and J gave up 8 bases, with 19 bases separating them.

This clonotype was counted ten times or more. The genes are TRBV20-1 and TRBJ1-2, with a tentative D call TRBD1 (5 bases). Trimming took off 3 bases at V and 2 bases at J, with 10 bases between the two ends. CDR3 length: 13 amino acids. Looked up from germline, CDR1 is DFQATT and CDR2 is SNEGSKA (reference sequence). The CDR3 DNA is TGCAGTGCTAGGACAGAGAAAAACTATGGCTACACCTTC. It yields the protein CSARTEKNYGYTF.

This clonotype came up many times. The chain links TRBV28 to TRBJ1-1; D might be TRBD1 (5 bases). Trimming pared 2 bases from V and 7 bases from J, leaving 17 bases between. The CDR3 extends over 15 amino acids. Germline CDR1 and CDR2: MDHEN and SYDVKM. As DNA, the CDR3 is TGTGCCAGCAGTTTAGGGGGGACCCAGGGTCATGAAGCTTTCTTT. Translating it yields CASSLGGTQGHEAFF.

This clonotype was recorded many times. The rearrangement joins TRBV24-1 to TRBJ2-1; 8 bases match TRBD1. Germline trimming cut 0 bases from V and 5 bases from J; bases unmatched to any gene: 14. This CDR3 comprises 19 residues. Germline V gene data show CDR1 as KGHDR and CDR2 as SFDVKD. CDR3 sequence: CATSDLLDYIQGADNEQFF. CDR3 DNA sequence: TGTGCCACCAGTGATTTGCTGGATTATATCCAGGGGGCGGACAATGAGCAGTTCTTC.

This clonotype was detected ten times or more. The chain is built from TRBV5-1 and TRBJ2-1; tentatively, D is TRBD2 (6 bases). CDR3 length: 16 residues. V lost 0 bases and J 3 bases, leaving 13 bases between the germline ends. Germline V CDR1 and CDR2: SGHRS, YFSETQ. The CDR3 loop is CASSLAKTSYYNEQFF. DNA of the CDR3: TGCGCCAGCAGCTTGGCCAAAACTAGCTACTACAATGAGCAGTTCTTC. Full variable domain (rest looked up from reference TRBV5-1 and TRBJ2-1): KAGVTQTPRYLIKTRGQQVTLSCSPISGHRSVSWYQQTPGQGLQFLFEYFSETQRNKGNFPGRFSGRQFSNSRSEMNVSTLELGDSALYLCASSLAKTSYYNEQFFGPGTRLTVL.

This clonotype has ten or more counts. CDR3 amino acids: CASSFNSDYGYTF. CDR3 sequence (DNA): TGCGCCAGCAGCTTCAACAGTGACTATGGCTACACCTTC. The chain links TRBV5-1 to TRBJ1-2; D not resolved. V was shortened by 2 bases and J by 3 bases, with 8 bases between the two germline ends. CDR3 length equals 13 residues. Germline loops: CDR1 SGHRS, CDR2 YFSETQ.

This clonotype has a count of ten or more. The chain is built from TRBV20-1 and TRBJ2-1; D not certain. This CDR3 contains 14 residues. Germline values: CDR1 DFQATT, CDR2 SNEGSKA (reference sequence). V was clipped by 6 bases and J by 4 bases, with 16 bases between them. As DNA, the CDR3 is TGCAGTGCCAGCCCCCCTTATGGATACAATGAGCAGTTCTTC. Translating it yields CSASPPYGYNEQFF.

This clonotype was seen ten or more times. V usage is TRBV20-1 and J usage is TRBJ1-5; D is unclear. Trimming shortened V by 2 bases and J by 3 bases, and 5 bases separated the two germline ends. Germline V gene lookup returns CDR1 DFQATT and CDR2 SNEGSKA (reference sequence). The CDR3 has 12 residues. CDR3: CSARQNNQPQHF. In nucleotides, the CDR3 is TGCAGTGCTAGACAGAACAATCAGCCCCAGCATTTT.